These 16 T cell receptor beta chains originate from one sample sequenced in a study of Graves' ophthalmopathy and Graves' hyperthyroidism. The study amplified TCR beta CDR3 regions using RNA transcripts. The authors performed first-round RT-PCR with HTBI primers and then a second-round multiplex PCR. One entry per CDR3 protein, called by TCRdb with MiXCR from the multiplex PCR reads. The sample lists 200,000 to 250,000 distinct CDR3 sequences, under 25% occurring once. What was sequenced was peripheral blood. These TCRs come from a woman in her 50s with Graves' ophthalmopathy.

Ten or more counts support this clonotype. The chain couples TRBV7-9 to TRBJ2-5; perhaps TRBD2 as D (6 bases). Germline V lookup: CDR1 SEHNR, CDR2 FQNEAQ (reference sequence). The CDR3 has 15 amino acids. V dropped 3 bases and J dropped 1 base, with 12 bases sitting between them. The CDR3 sequence: CASSLPSAFQETQYF. Here the CDR3 DNA reads TGTGCCAGCAGCTTGCCTAGCGCATTCCAAGAGACCCAGTACTTC.

The rearrangement joins TRBV24-1 to TRBJ2-5; TRBD1 agrees at 9 bases. V lost 3 bases and J lost 2; bases outside the gene matches: 3. Germline V gene data show CDR1 as KGHDR and CDR2 as SFDVKD. The CDR3 totals 15 residues. DNA of the CDR3: TGTGCCACCAGTGATCTGGGACAGGGACAAGAGACCCAGTACTTC. It codes for CATSDLGQGQETQYF.

The chain carries TRBV7-2 and TRBJ1-1, with a weak D call TRBD1 (6 bases). CDR1 is SGHTA, CDR2 FQGNSA, per germline. This CDR3 spans 15 amino acids. V lost 3 bases and J 0 bases, leaving 11 bases between the germline ends. The CDR3 coding sequence is TGTGCCAGCAGCTTCTGGACAGATATGAACACTGAAGCTTTCTTT. This sequence encodes CASSFWTDMNTEAFF.

Ten or more counts support this clonotype. V usage is TRBV5-1 and J usage is TRBJ2-2; 8 nucleotides align to TRBD2. The V and J ends lost 6 bases and 2 bases, in that order; junction bases with no gene match: 3. The CDR3 runs to 14 residues. Germline V CDR1 and CDR2: SGHRS, YFSETQ. CDR3 nucleotide sequence: TGCGCCAGCACAATAGCGGGAAACACCGGGGAGCTGTTTTTT. It specifies CASTIAGNTGELFF.

This clonotype was counted ten times or more. The CDR3 coding sequence is TGTGCCAGCAGCTCCGGACTAGCGGGAGGTCTAATAGAGACCCAGTACTTC. This codes for CASSSGLAGGLIETQYF. The chain has TRBV7-8 and TRBJ2-5; TRBD2 matches 14 bases. The CDR3 runs to 17 residues. Germline values: CDR1 SGHVS, CDR2 FQNEAQ. Losses at the gene ends were 4 bases for V and 4 bases for J; bases not matched to a gene: 8.

This clonotype was observed many times. The rearrangement joins TRBV7-2 to TRBJ2-7; no clear D. This CDR3 contains 13 residues. V dropped 5 bases and J dropped 2 bases, with 10 bases sitting between them. Germline lookup yields CDR1 SGHTA and CDR2 FQGNSA. In DNA form, the CDR3 reads TGTGCCAGCAGCCAGTTTGGGGCCTACGAGCAGTACTTC. This sequence encodes CASSQFGAYEQYF.

This chain connects TRBV5-1 to TRBJ1-5; 7 nucleotides agree with TRBD1. Unmatched junction bases numbered 5, after V lost 0 bases and J lost 8 bases. This CDR3 spans 14 amino acids. Germline CDR1 SGHRS, CDR2 YFSETQ. The CDR3 nucleotides read TGCGCCAGCAGCTTGGGGGCAGGGGGAGAGCCCCAGCATTTT. Residues: CASSLGAGGEPQHF.

This clonotype has at least ten counts. This chain connects TRBV19 to TRBJ1-5; D unclear. V shed 0 bases and J shed 3 bases, with 6 bases lying between them. The germline CDR1 and CDR2 sequences are LNHDA and SQIVND (reference sequence). The CDR3 consists of 14 residues. This CDR3 is CASSIERDNQPQHF. CDR3 nucleotide sequence: TGTGCCAGTAGTATAGAACGGGACAATCAGCCCCAGCATTTT.

This clonotype occurred a few times. With a much larger clone just one base away, this may be a read error. V and J are TRBV28 and TRBJ2-7, with a tentative D call TRBD1 (5 bases). V was clipped by 6 bases and J by 3 bases, with 18 bases between them. The CDR3 is made up of 15 amino acids. Germline lookup yields CDR1 MDHEN and CDR2 SYDVKM. Here the CDR3 reads CASRMGRFRVYEQYF. The CDR3 bases are TGTGCCAGCAGAATGGGGCGATTCAGGGTCTACGAGCAGTACTTC.

The chain has TRBV25-1 and TRBJ2-5; TRBD2 aligns across 7 bases. The germline CDR1 and CDR2 sequences are MGHDK and SYGVNS. This CDR3 contains 17 residues. J gave up 5 bases and V 0 bases, and 12 bases lay outside the gene matches. CDR3 sequence (DNA): TGTGCCAGCAGTGAATATTTAGCAGGGAGGGGTCGGGAGACCCAGTACTTC. Protein product: CASSEYLAGRGRETQYF.

This clonotype has a count of ten or more. The V gene is TRBV6-5, the J gene TRBJ1-5, with a weak D call TRBD1 (6 bases). Per the germline V gene, CDR1 is MNHEY and CDR2 is SVGAGI. The CDR3 sequence is 15 residues long. Trimming removed 2 bases at V and 5 bases at J, with 13 bases between. CDR3 sequence reads: CASSYGDPGDQPQHF. The CDR3, as DNA: TGTGCCAGCAGTTACGGGGATCCAGGGGATCAGCCCCAGCATTTT.

This clonotype was detected ten times or more. This sequence joins TRBV28 and TRBJ2-3; TRBD2 aligns across 9 bases. Per the germline V gene, CDR1 is MDHEN and CDR2 is SYDVKM. This CDR3 spans 18 amino acids. The trim removed 5 bases at V and 2 bases at J, leaving 14 bases unmatched. CDR3 bases: TGTGCCAGCAGTCTACCCCTCCTTAGCGGGAGTGACACAGATACGCAGTATTTT. It translates to CASSLPLLSGSDTDTQYF.

This clonotype appeared many times. The chain joins TRBV2 to TRBJ2-7; 10 bases align to TRBD1. CDR3 size: 15 residues. V lost 6 bases to trimming and J lost 3 bases; unmatched junction nucleotides: 8. Germline-derived CDR1 and CDR2 are SNHLY and FYNNEI. CDR3 residues: CASRPPGQGRYEQYF. The CDR3 DNA is TGTGCCAGCAGACCTCCGGGACAGGGGCGCTACGAGCAGTACTTC.

J is TRBJ1-2 and V is TRBV5-1; TRBD1 agrees at 9 bases. Trimming removed 5 bases from V and 0 bases from J; junction bases left unmatched: 8. From germline, CDR1 is SGHRS and CDR2 YFSETQ. This CDR3 region has 16 residues. CDR3 residues: CASRTGTGQTNYGYTF. Here the CDR3 DNA reads TGCGCCAGCAGAACCGGGACAGGGCAAACTAACTATGGCTACACCTTC.

The chain couples TRBV6-5 to TRBJ2-5; 7 nucleotides match TRBD2. The length of the CDR3 is 15 residues. J lost 5 bases, V lost 2 bases, and 8 bases had no gene match. The germline V gene encodes CDR1 MNHEY and CDR2 SVGAGI. This CDR3 is CASSYRAGRQETQYF. The DNA for the CDR3 is TGTGCCAGCAGTTACAGAGCGGGACGGCAGGAGACCCAGTACTTC.

This clonotype was counted ten times or more. CDR3 sequence (DNA): TGCGCCAGCAGCTTGGCCCCTGGACTCTCTGGAAACACCATATATTTT. Encoded protein: CASSLAPGLSGNTIYF. V usage is TRBV5-1 and J usage is TRBJ1-3; D remains unclear. CDR1 is SGHRS and CDR2 is YFSETQ in the germline V gene. Trimming took 0 bases from V and 0 from J, leaving 10 bases between them. This CDR3 comprises 16 residues.